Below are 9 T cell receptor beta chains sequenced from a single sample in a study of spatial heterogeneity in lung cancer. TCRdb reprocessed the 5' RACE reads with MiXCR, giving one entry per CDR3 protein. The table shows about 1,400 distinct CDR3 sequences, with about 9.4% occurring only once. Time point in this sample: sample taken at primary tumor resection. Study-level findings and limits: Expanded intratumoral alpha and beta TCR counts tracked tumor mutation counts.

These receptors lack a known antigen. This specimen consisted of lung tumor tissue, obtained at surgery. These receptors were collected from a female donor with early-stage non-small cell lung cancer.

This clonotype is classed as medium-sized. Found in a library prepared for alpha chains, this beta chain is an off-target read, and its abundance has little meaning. The CDR3 region is CASSPPGTHQGTQYF. CDR3 nucleotides: TGTGCCAGCTCACCACCCGGGACTCACCAGGGGACCCAGTACTTC. J is TRBJ2-5 and V is TRBV18; perhaps TRBD2 as D (6 bases). This CDR3 contains 15 residues. CDR1 and CDR2 (germline): KGHSH, LQKENI. The ends were cut back, 0 bases at V and 7 bases at J, with 15 bases in the middle.

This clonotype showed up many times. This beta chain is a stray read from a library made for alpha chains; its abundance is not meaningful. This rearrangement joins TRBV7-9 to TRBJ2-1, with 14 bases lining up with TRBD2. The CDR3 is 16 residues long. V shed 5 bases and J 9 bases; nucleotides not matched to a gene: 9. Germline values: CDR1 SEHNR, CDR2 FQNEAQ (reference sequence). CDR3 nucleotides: TGTGCCAGCAGCGGAGGACTAGCGGGAGGCGGCGGTGAGCAGTTCTTC. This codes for CASSGGLAGGGGEQFF.

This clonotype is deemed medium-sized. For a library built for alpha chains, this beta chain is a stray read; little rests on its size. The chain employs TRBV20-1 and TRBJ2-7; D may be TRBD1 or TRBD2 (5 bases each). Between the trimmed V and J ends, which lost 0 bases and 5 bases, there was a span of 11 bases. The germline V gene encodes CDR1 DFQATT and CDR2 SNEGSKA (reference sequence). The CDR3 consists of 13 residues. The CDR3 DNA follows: TGCAGTGCTAGAGATGGGGGACGAAACGAGCAGTACTTC. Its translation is CSARDGGRNEQYF.

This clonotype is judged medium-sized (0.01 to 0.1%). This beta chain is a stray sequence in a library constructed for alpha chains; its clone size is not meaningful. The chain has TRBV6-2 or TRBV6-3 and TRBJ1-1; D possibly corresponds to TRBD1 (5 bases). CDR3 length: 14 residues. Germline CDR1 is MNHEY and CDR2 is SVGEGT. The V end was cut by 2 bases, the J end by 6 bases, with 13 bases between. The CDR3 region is CASSYVGPGAEAFF. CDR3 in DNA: TGTGCCAGCAGTTACGTGGGCCCGGGGGCTGAAGCTTTCTTT.

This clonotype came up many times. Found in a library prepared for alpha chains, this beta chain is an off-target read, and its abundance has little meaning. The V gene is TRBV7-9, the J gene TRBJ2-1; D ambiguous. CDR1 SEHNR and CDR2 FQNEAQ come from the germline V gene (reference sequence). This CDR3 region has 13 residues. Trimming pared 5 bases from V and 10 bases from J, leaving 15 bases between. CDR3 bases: TGTGCCAGCAGCCCGACGGATGGGCCGGAGCAGTTCTTC. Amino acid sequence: CASSPTDGPEQFF.

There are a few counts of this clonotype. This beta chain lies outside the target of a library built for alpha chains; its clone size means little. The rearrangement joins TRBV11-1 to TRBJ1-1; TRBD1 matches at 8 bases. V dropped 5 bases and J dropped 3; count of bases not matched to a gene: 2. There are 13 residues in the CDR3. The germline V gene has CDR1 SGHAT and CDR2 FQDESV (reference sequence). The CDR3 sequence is CASSQDRDTEAFF. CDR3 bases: TGTGCCAGCAGCCAGGACAGGGACACTGAAGCTTTCTTT.

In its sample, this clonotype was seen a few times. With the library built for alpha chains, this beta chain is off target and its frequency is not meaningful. CDR3 sequence (DNA): TGTGCCAGCAGCTACAGCAATCAGCCCCAGCATTTT. Protein sequence: CASSYSNQPQHF. The rearrangement links TRBV12-3 or TRBV12-4 to TRBJ1-5; D is undetermined. V was shortened by 6 bases and J by 1 base, with 4 bases between the two germline ends. The length of the CDR3 is 12 residues.

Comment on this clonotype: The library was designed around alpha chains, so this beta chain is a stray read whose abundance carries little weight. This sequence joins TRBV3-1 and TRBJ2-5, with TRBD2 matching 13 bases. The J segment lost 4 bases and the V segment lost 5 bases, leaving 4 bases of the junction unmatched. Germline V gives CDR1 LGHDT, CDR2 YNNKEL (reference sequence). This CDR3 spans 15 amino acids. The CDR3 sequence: CASSYWTSGGETQYF. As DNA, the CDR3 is TGTGCCAGCAGCTATTGGACTAGCGGGGGAGAGACCCAGTACTTC.

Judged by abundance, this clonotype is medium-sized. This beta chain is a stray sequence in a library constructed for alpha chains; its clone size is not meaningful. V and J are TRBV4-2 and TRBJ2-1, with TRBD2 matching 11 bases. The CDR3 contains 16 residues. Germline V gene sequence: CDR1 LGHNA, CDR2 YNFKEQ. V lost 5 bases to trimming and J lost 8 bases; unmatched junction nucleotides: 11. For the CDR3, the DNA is TGTGCCAGCAGCACCCTTAGCGGGGGGGCGGAGGATGAGCAGTTCTTC. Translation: CASSTLSGGAEDEQFF.